A single sample is the source of the 6 T cell receptor beta chains below, sequenced in a study of blood T cell repertoires in COVID-19. Only in-frame clones appear in the TCRdb table, and some are missing; sequencing was by immunoSEQ multiplex PCR. The table records about 99,000 clones, 84% of them present only once. The sample taken for sequencing was peripheral blood. Receptor source: a human donor in a cohort sampled during active COVID-19.

This clone has just a few counts. The rearrangement uses TRBV2 and TRBJ1-5; TRBD1 is a possible D gene (6 bases). With 0 bases removed from V and 7 bases from J, the gap between germline ends came to 16 bases. Germline-derived CDR1 and CDR2 are SNHLY and FYNNEI. CDR3 size: 16 residues. CDR3: CASSEAGGRGGQPQHF. The CDR3 DNA is TGTGCCAGCAGTGAAGCGGGCGGCAGGGGCGGACAGCCCCAGCATTTT. The whole variable domain, remainder taken from reference TRBV2 and TRBJ1-5, is EPEVTQTPSHQVTQMGQEVILRCVPISNHLYFYWYRQILGQKVEFLVSFYNNEISEKSEIFDDQFSVERPDGSNFTLKIRSTKLEDSAMYFCASSEAGGRGGQPQHFGDGTRLSIL.

The chain joins TRBV18 to TRBJ1-4; 7 bases are a match to TRBD1. This CDR3 comprises 13 residues. V shed 5 bases, J shed 7 bases, and the junction held 4 bases outside the gene matches. Germline CDR1 reads KGHSH; CDR2 reads LQKENI. The DNA of the CDR3 is TGTGCCAGCTCAGCAGGGACAGTTGAAAAACTGTTTTTT. Protein: CASSAGTVEKLFF.

The J gene is TRBJ1-2, the V gene TRBV6-1; D may be TRBD1 (5 bases). The CDR3 has 14 amino acids. V lost 3 bases and J 3 bases, leaving 11 bases between the germline ends. Germline CDR1 MNHNS, CDR2 SASEGT. The CDR3 nucleotides read TGTGCCAGCAGTGAGTCCGGGGGTTACTATGGCTACACCTTC. Its protein product is CASSESGGYYGYTF.

This clone was picked up a small number of times. V is TRBV5-1 and J is TRBJ2-3; D remains ambiguous. The CDR3 length is 14 residues. Looked up from germline, CDR1 is SGHRS and CDR2 is YFSETQ. V lost 0 bases, J lost 3 bases, and 8 bases lay in between. The CDR3 loop reads CASSLAVETDTQYF. In DNA form, the CDR3 reads TGCGCCAGCAGCTTGGCCGTAGAAACAGATACGCAGTATTTT.

The rearrangement joins TRBV27 to TRBJ2-3; the match to TRBD2 covers 15 bases. This CDR3 has 18 residues. Germline assignment: CDR1 MNHEY and CDR2 SMNVEV (reference sequence). Trimming took 2 bases from V and 0 from J; bases not matched to a gene: 3. CDR3 nucleotides: TGTGCCAGCAGTTTAGGACTAGCGGGGGGGTCTAGCACAGATACGCAGTATTTT. Translating it yields CASSLGLAGGSSTDTQYF.

This clone was recorded only once. One end of the junction fails to match germline, which may point to a read error. The rearrangement joins TRBV7-7 to TRBJ2-5; TRBD2 might be the D (5 bases). The germline CDR1 and CDR2 sequences are SSHAT and FNYEAQ (reference sequence). The CDR3 runs to 15 residues. For the CDR3, the DNA is TGTGCTAGCAGCCAGAACCCGGGATTTCAAGAGACCCAGTACTTC. It codes for CASSQNPGFQETQYF.